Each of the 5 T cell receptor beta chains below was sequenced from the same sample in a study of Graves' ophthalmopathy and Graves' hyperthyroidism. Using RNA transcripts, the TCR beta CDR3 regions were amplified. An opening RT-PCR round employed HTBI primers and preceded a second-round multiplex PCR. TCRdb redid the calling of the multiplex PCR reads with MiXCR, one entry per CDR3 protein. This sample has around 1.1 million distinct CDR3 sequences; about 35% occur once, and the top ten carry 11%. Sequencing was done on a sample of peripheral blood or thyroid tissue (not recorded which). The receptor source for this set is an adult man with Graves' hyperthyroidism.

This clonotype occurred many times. This CDR3 is CASSPLGAEAFF. CDR3 nucleotides: TGTGCCAGCAGTCCGCTCGGGGCTGAAGCTTTCTTT. This chain connects TRBV12-3 or TRBV12-4 to TRBJ1-1; D is unresolved. CDR3 length equals 12 residues. V was trimmed by 5 bases and J by 6 bases, leaving 10 bases between them.

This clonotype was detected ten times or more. The chain's CDR3 is CASSSRDRLHEQYF. As DNA, the CDR3 is TGTGCCAGCAGCAGCCGGGACAGGCTTCACGAGCAGTACTTC. V and J are TRBV9 and TRBJ2-7; 8 nucleotides agree with TRBD1. This CDR3 comprises 14 residues. J was trimmed by 5 bases and V by 4 bases; bases with no gene match: 8. Per germline, CDR1 SGDLS and CDR2 YYNGEE.

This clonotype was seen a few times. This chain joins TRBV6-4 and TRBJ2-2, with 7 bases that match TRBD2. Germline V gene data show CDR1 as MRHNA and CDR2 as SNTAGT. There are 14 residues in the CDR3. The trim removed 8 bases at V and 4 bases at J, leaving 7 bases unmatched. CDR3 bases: TGTGCCAGCGCGCGGGAGTGGTCCACCGGGGAGCTGTTTTTT. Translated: CASAREWSTGELFF.

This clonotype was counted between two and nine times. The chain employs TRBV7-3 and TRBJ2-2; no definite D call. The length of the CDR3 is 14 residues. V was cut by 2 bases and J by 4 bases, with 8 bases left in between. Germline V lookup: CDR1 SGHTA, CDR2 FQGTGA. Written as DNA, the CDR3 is TGTGCCAGCAGCTTACCTGACGGCACCGGGGAGCTGTTTTTT. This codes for CASSLPDGTGELFF. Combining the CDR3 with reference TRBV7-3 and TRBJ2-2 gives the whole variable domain GAGVSQTPSNKVTEKGKYVELRCDPISGHTALYWYRQSLGQGPEFLIYFQGTGAADDSGLPNDRFFAVRPEGSVSTLKIQRTERGDSAVYLCASSLPDGTGELFFGEGSRLTVL.

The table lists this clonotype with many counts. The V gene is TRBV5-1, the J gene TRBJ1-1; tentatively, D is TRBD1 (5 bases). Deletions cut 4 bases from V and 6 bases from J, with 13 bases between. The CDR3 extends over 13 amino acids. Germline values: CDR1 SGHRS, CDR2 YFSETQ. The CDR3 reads CASSGEGGAEAFF. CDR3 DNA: TGCGCCAGCAGCGGCGAGGGAGGGGCTGAAGCTTTCTTT.